These 14 T cell receptor beta chains originate from one sample sequenced in a study of blood T cells in healthy people across ages. Alongside a J-beta primer mix, a sample-barcoded 5' primer served in a second PCR lasting about 7 to 12 cycles. TCRdb independently ran MiXCR on the 5' RACE reads; one entry per CDR3 protein. The table records fewer than 1 million distinct CDR3 sequences, 40% to 50% of them present only once. The specimen sequenced was blood. The receptor set was obtained from a man between 60 and 75 years old in good health.

Points on this clonotype: It may be a read error: a sequence one base away is much more abundant. V and J are TRBV4-1 and TRBJ2-7; 10 bases match TRBD2. CDR3 length: 16 residues. Germline loops: CDR1 MGHRA, CDR2 YSYEKL. The CDR3 is CASIQAVAGGSYEQYF. The DNA of the CDR3 is TGCGCCAGCATCCAAGCTGTAGCGGGGGGCTCCTACGAGCAGTACTTC.

The chain employs TRBV12-5 and TRBJ2-4, with 16 bases matching TRBD2. With the DNA end fitting TRBJ2-5 better, the J assignment may be wrong. This CDR3 is 19 amino acids long. CDR1 and CDR2 (germline): LGHNT, FRNRAP. Here the CDR3 DNA reads TGTGCTAGTGGTTTCGGCTTGGGACTAGCGGGAGGGCCGAAAGAGACCCAGTACTTC. This translates into CASGFGLGLAGGPKETQYF.

The genes are TRBV9 and TRBJ1-5; D is possibly TRBD1 (5 bases). Trimming shortened V by 3 bases and J by 9 bases, and 13 bases separated the two germline ends. The CDR3 sequence is 13 residues long. The germline CDR1 and CDR2 sequences are SGDLS and YYNGEE. CDR3: CASSERGLPPQHF. Here the CDR3 DNA reads TGTGCCAGCAGCGAGAGGGGCCTTCCGCCCCAGCATTTT.

The genes are TRBV24-1 and TRBJ2-3; TRBD1 aligns across 9 bases. V shed 4 bases and J 5 bases; nucleotides not matched to a gene: 6. From germline, CDR1 is KGHDR and CDR2 SFDVKD. The CDR3 has 15 residues. The CDR3 DNA is TGTGCCACCAGTGACACCGGGACAGGGATAGATACGCAGTATTTT. As protein: CATSDTGTGIDTQYF.

The chain carries TRBV4-3 and TRBJ2-3; D is undetermined. The germline V gene has CDR1 LGHNA and CDR2 YSLEER. CDR3 length: 16 amino acids. Trimming left V 0 bases short and J 2 bases short, with 12 bases between. CDR3 sequence reads: CASSQDGSTDTDTQYF. The CDR3 nucleotides read TGCGCCAGCAGCCAAGATGGGTCCACAGACACAGATACGCAGTATTTT.

This clonotype appeared a few times. A read error may produce the germline difference seen at one junction end. CDR3 sequence: CASSSGRAGELFF. As DNA, the CDR3 is TGTGCTAGCAGCTCGGGCCGCGCCGGGGAGCTGTTTTTT. The chain combines TRBV7-7 with TRBJ2-2; D remains unclear. The CDR3 loop spans 13 amino acids. The germline gives CDR1 SSHAT, CDR2 FNYEAQ (reference sequence). Combining the CDR3 with reference TRBV7-7 and TRBJ2-2 gives the whole variable domain GAGVSQSPRYKVTKRGQDVTLRCDPISSHATLYWYQQALGQGPEFLTYFNYEAQPDKSGLPSDRFSAERPEGSISTLTIQRTEQRDSAMYRCASSSGRAGELFFGEGSRLTVL.

This clonotype was seen a handful of times. The CDR3, as DNA: TGCAGTGCTAGAGATTTCCGGACAGGCATCTACGAGCAGTACTTC. Translated: CSARDFRTGIYEQYF. This rearrangement joins TRBV20-1 to TRBJ2-7, with 7 bases that match TRBD1. Losses at the gene ends were 0 bases for V and 3 bases for J; bases not matched to a gene: 8. Germline V gives CDR1 DFQATT, CDR2 SNEGSKA (reference sequence). CDR3 length: 15 amino acids.

The chain links TRBV11-2 to TRBJ2-5; 8 bases map to TRBD2. J lost 1 base, V lost 1 base, and 8 bases had no gene match. CDR1 is SGHAT, CDR2 FQNNGV, per germline. The CDR3 has 17 amino acids. The CDR3 loop is CASSLVGWLAGQETQYF. CDR3 sequence (DNA): TGTGCCAGCAGCTTAGTAGGTTGGCTAGCGGGCCAAGAGACCCAGTACTTC. The complete variable domain, with remaining parts taken from reference TRBV11-2 and TRBJ2-5, reads EAGVAQSPRYKIIEKRQSVAFWCNPISGHATLYWYQQILGQGPKLLIQFQNNGVVDDSQLPKDRFSAERLKGVDSTLKIQPAKLEDSAVYLCASSLVGWLAGQETQYFGPGTRLLVL.

This clonotype was seen a few times. CDR3 sequence: CASSLGFSLAIKSYEQYF. The CDR3 bases are TGTGCCAGCAGCTTAGGGTTTAGTCTGGCAATAAAGTCCTACGAGCAGTACTTC. The rearrangement joins TRBV7-9 to TRBJ2-7; no firm D call. Trimming cost V 1 base and J 1 base, with 20 bases left between them. CDR3 length equals 18 residues. Per the germline V gene, CDR1 is SEHNR and CDR2 is FQNEAQ (reference sequence). Together with reference TRBV7-9 and TRBJ2-7, the CDR3 gives the full variable domain: DTGVSQNPRHKITKRGQNVTFRCDPISEHNRLYWYRQTLGQGPEFLTYFQNEAQLEKSRLLSDRFSAERPKGSFSTLEIQRTEQGDSAMYLCASSLGFSLAIKSYEQYFGPGTRLTVT.

There are a few counts of this clonotype. V usage is TRBV9 and J usage is TRBJ2-1, with 8 nucleotides matching TRBD2. J was trimmed by 4 bases and V by 3 bases; bases with no gene match: 9. CDR1 and CDR2 (germline): SGDLS, YYNGEE. This CDR3 contains 16 residues. The CDR3 coding sequence is TGTGCCAGCAGCGAGGGAGCGGGGGCTTTTTACAATGAGCAGTTCTTC. This sequence encodes CASSEGAGAFYNEQFF.

This clonotype was found a few times. One junction end disagrees with the germline gene, perhaps due to a read error. The chain has TRBV7-2 and TRBJ1-1, with 7 bases that match TRBD1. From germline, CDR1 is SGHTA and CDR2 FQGNSA. The CDR3 length is 17 residues. This CDR3 reads CASSLVLGGGWDTEAFF. The DNA of the CDR3 is TGTGCCAGCAGCTTAGTGCTAGGGGGCGGGTGGGACACTGAGGCTTTCTTT.

V usage is TRBV28 and J usage is TRBJ1-4; D remains ambiguous. The length of the CDR3 is 13 residues. V lost 3 bases and J lost 8, with 10 bases in between. CDR1 is MDHEN, CDR2 SYDVKM, per germline. In nucleotides, the CDR3 is TGTGCCAGCAGTTTTAGGTTAGGGGAAAAACTGTTTTTT. Protein sequence: CASSFRLGEKLFF.

A note on this clonotype: At one of its ends the junction is not consistent with the germline gene, which may arise from a read error. V and J are TRBV27 and TRBJ2-3, with D possibly being TRBD1 (6 bases). This CDR3 region has 15 residues. The germline V gene encodes CDR1 MNHEY and CDR2 SMNVEV (reference sequence). The CDR3 sequence: CDSSLRTALGDTQYF. The CDR3 coding sequence is TGTGACAGCAGTCTTCGGACAGCCCTTGGAGATACGCAGTATTTT.

This clonotype occurred a few times. V and J are TRBV12-3 or TRBV12-4 and TRBJ2-1; TRBD2 aligns across 7 bases. The CDR3 totals 15 residues. V shed 3 bases and J 5 bases; nucleotides not matched to a gene: 7. The chain's CDR3 is CASSFGWGGNNEQFF. In DNA form, the CDR3 reads TGTGCCAGCAGTTTCGGTTGGGGGGGGAACAATGAGCAGTTCTTC.